These T cell receptor beta chains were read from a single sample in a study of blood T cells in healthy people across ages. TCRdb re-analysed the 5' RACE reads in MiXCR, keeping a single row per CDR3 protein. The repertoire holds 700,000 or so distinct CDR3 sequences, approximately 40% seen once, with 30% in the top ten. Sequenced sample: blood. The receptors derive from an elderly man in good health. The CDR3 runs from the conserved cysteine through the conserved F or W. Where a row states a size, it is once, few, many or the class of an expanded clone; other rows omit it.

CDR3,V,J,size
CASKERPNTEAFF,TRBV2,TRBJ1-1,.
CASTIRDTQYF,TRBV12-3/TRBV12-4,TRBJ2-3,.
CASSVGVGQIQETQYF,TRBV9,TRBJ2-5,few
CASSPHRVANDKLFF,TRBV28,TRBJ1-4,.
CASSYRSGANVLTF,TRBV6-6,TRBJ2-6,many
CASSDGGFSTDTQYF,TRBV6-4,TRBJ2-3,.
CAGRHGLNTQYF,TRBV11-2,TRBJ2-3,once
CASSPRRAHEQFF,TRBV10-1,TRBJ2-1,.
CASSDPALYNEQFF,TRBV10-2,TRBJ2-1,.
CASSPGQKETQYF,TRBV18,TRBJ2-5,few
CASSELSTRETQYF,TRBV10-1,TRBJ2-5,few
CASSLDVGGTDTQYF,TRBV7-2,TRBJ2-3,many
CASSFTGGETQYF,TRBV7-2,TRBJ2-5,many
CSARDPGGQSPQHF,TRBV20-1,TRBJ1-5,.
CSATDGGRSQPQHF,TRBV20-1,TRBJ1-5,.
CASRGDRAGANVLTF,TRBV4-2,TRBJ2-6,.
CASSPNRDREGYF,TRBV11-2,TRBJ2-5,.
CSAIPGQGNQPQHF,TRBV20-1,TRBJ1-5,.
CASSLDRGQSYEQYF,TRBV12-3/TRBV12-4,TRBJ2-7,.
CASSRDRSTGELFF,TRBV14,TRBJ2-2,.
CASSPIPGLAEQYF,TRBV18,TRBJ2-7,.
CASSPPADTQYF,TRBV7-2,TRBJ2-3,many
CASSPPGRINTEAFF,TRBV6-6,TRBJ1-1,few
CASNVTYHTMRKLFF,TRBV19,TRBJ1-4,few
CATTTGTRYEQYF,TRBV15,.,few
CASSLSFLGGRTGELFF,TRBV7-2,TRBJ2-2,many
CASSSEPGLAGEQYF,TRBV5-1,TRBJ2-7,many
CASSLVQVYNEQFF,TRBV7-8,TRBJ2-1,few
CASSPLGVYNEQYF,TRBV5-1,TRBJ2-5,.
CSARALAEGATDTQYF,TRBV20-1,TRBJ2-3,few
CASSQAPAGGGGEQYF,TRBV4-2,TRBJ2-7,.
CASSLPGQGVSAKNIQYF,TRBV5-1,TRBJ2-4,.
CSVSRQGPGPREQYF,TRBV29-1,TRBJ2-5,.
CATTWSYGYTF,TRBV6-2/TRBV6-3,TRBJ1-2,few
CASSFLAGAYEQFF,TRBV11-2,TRBJ2-1,.
CASSLEPRGGPYEQYF,TRBV7-2,TRBJ2-7,.
CASRQGQTAEQYF,TRBV5-1,.,.
CASNRGGETQYF,TRBV7-2,TRBJ2-5,.
CASSPGGKETQYF,TRBV7-7,TRBJ2-5,.
CASSVWGADEQFF,TRBV7-7,TRBJ2-1,.
CASSQTTSGGPYNEQFF,TRBV4-2,TRBJ2-1,.
CASSLAPSGKTGEQFF,TRBV5-1,TRBJ2-1,.
CSASRDRGAGTQYF,TRBV20-1,TRBJ2-5,few
CASSVGIGTGDSPLHF,TRBV9,TRBJ1-6,few
CASSWFSTSRETQYF,TRBV7-9,TRBJ2-5,many
CASSTMPSATDTQYF,TRBV5-1,TRBJ2-3,.
CASSWWKQEDEQFF,TRBV11-1,TRBJ2-1,once
CATSPGDSQAYEQYF,TRBV15,TRBJ2-7,many
CSAKLAGTNPYNEQFF,TRBV20-1,TRBJ2-1,.
CASRPESREKLFF,TRBV27,TRBJ1-4,few
CASSYSQLGSSTDTQYF,TRBV6-6,TRBJ2-3,.
CASSLPGSYSNYGYTF,TRBV28,TRBJ1-2,once
CASSVLGGENIQYF,TRBV5-1,TRBJ2-4,.
CASSPGRRSGANVLTF,TRBV3-1,TRBJ2-6,many